This record looks at one T cell receptor (beta chain) sequence and its context. What it binds is not known. This CDR3 has 14 amino acids. The germline V gene encodes CDR1 SEHNR and CDR2 FQNEAQ (reference sequence). The V end lost 3 bases, the J end lost 0 bases, and 6 bases lay between the germline ends. TCRdb recomputed calls from the 5' RACE reads with MiXCR, one row per CDR3 protein. The data hold about 330,000 distinct CDR3 sequences, with roughly 7.5% observed a single time. This entry belongs to a study of T cells after yellow fever vaccination. Whole-study findings and limits: The bulk population could contribute abundant contaminating clonotypes to FACS-sorted repertoires.

The sample was PBMCs, taken roughly 45 days after the first yellow fever vaccination. The TCR comes from a man aged 18 to 30 who received the YFV17D yellow fever vaccine. The V gene is TRBV7-9, the J gene TRBJ1-5; no firm D call. The CDR3 here is CASSFANSNQPQHF. The DNA of the CDR3 is TGTGCCAGCAGCTTTGCCAATAGCAATCAGCCCCAGCATTTT.